This TCR beta chain was captured in a study of blood T cell repertoires in COVID-19. About the study: Material from acute and convalescent COVID-19 was sourced from the United States, Italy and Spain.

Details on this clone: This may be a read error, as it is one base from a much larger clone.

In the original analysis: Nucleated cell number was recorded as an estimate derived from reference gene primer amplification. TCRdb keeps only in-frame clones here, not all; method: immunoSEQ multiplex PCR. V, J and clone size are those of that table, while D and trimming were read from the DNA. Of roughly 290,000 clones listed, around 85% are singletons. The CDR3 loop spans 15 amino acids. CDR1 SGHTA and CDR2 FQGNSA come from the germline V gene. Trimming took off 2 bases at V and 3 bases at J, with 13 bases between the two ends. The chain employs TRBV7-2 and TRBJ2-5; D possibly corresponds to TRBD1 (5 bases). The source material was peripheral blood. This TCR was sampled from a woman between 25 and 40 years old who had recovered from COVID-19. CDR3 in amino acids: CTSSLSSLGEETQYF. The CDR3 nucleotides are TGTACCAGCAGCTTAAGTAGCCTAGGGGAAGAGACCCAGTACTTC.